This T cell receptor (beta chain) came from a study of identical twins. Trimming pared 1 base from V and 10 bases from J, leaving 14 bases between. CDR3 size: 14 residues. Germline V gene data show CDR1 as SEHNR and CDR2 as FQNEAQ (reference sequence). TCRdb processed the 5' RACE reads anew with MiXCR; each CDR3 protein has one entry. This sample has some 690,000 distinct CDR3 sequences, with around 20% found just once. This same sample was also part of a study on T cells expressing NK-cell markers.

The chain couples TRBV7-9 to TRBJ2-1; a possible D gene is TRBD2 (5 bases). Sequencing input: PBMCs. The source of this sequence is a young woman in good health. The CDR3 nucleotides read TGTGCCAGCAGCTTAGGAATGGGAGATAACGAGCAGTTCTTC. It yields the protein CASSLGMGDNEQFF. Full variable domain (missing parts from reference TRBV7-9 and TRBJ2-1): DTGVSQNPRHKITKRGQNVTFRCDPISEHNRLYWYRQTLGQGPEFLTYFQNEAQLEKSRLLSDRFSAERPKGSFSTLEIQRTEQGDSAMYLCASSLGMGDNEQFFGPGTRLTVL.